This TCR beta chain is drawn from a study of regulatory T cells in long-lasting Graves disease. The CDR3 loop spans 16 amino acids. Per germline, CDR1 SGHNT and CDR2 YYREEE (reference sequence). V was clipped by 0 bases and J by 1 base, with 13 bases between them. Study-wide points: TRBV28 was favored in persistent disease, as were TRBJ1-2 and TRBJ2-5.

This clonotype was seen repeatedly, ten times or more. What it binds is unknown. Construction of TCR beta libraries relied on iRepertoire HTBI primers and on Arm-PCR targeting CDR3 regions. Each CDR3 protein is one row after TCRdb ran MiXCR on the multiplex PCR reads. Counted here are approximately 540,000 distinct CDR3 sequences, around 13% occurring once; the ten biggest clones make up around 9.3%. Documented time point: newly diagnosed GD, antithyroid drugs for less than 3 months. PBMC-extracted RNA yielded the TCR library. These data were likewise used in another study, on T cells in Graves' hyperthyroidism and ophthalmopathy. Per that study: Patients with ophthalmopathy were separated from those with stable hyperthyroidism by a 13 V-J model.

The genes are TRBV5-4 and TRBJ2-5; no clear D gene. The sequence was obtained from a woman aged 25 to 39 with Graves disease. Specimen: peripheral blood mononuclear cells (PBMCs), collected at new diagnosis, from a patient treated with antithyroid drugs. The CDR3 loop reads CASSLVIPRGQETQYF. For the CDR3, the DNA is TGTGCCAGCAGCTTGGTGATCCCCCGTGGCCAAGAGACCCAGTACTTC.